Listed below are T cell receptor beta chains from one sample, sequenced in a study of T cell responses to AZD1222 COVID-19 vaccine. The data were produced by immunoSEQ multiplex PCR, yet TCRdb's version contains in-frame clones alone and is incomplete. The sample contains about 70,000 clones, around 85% of which appear only once. The sequences come from peripheral blood, collected on day 0 of AZD1222 vaccination. The receptors here all came from an adult in good health. The CDR3 runs from the conserved cysteine through the conserved F or W. The D gene is left open where the match is weak. The size of a clone is reported for some rows only, either as once, few or many, or as a class for expanded clones.

D gene	V gene	clone size	CDR3 length	J gene	CDR3 DNA	CDR3 protein
TRBD1	TRBV5-1	NA	18	TRBJ1-2	TGCGCCAGCAGCCTAAACCGTCCGACAGGGCAAGGGAACTATGGCTACACCTTC	CASSLNRPTGQGNYGYTF
NA	TRBV18	NA	13	TRBJ1-5	TGTGCCAGCTCACCTCATAGCAATCAGCCCCAGCATTTT	CASSPHSNQPQHF
TRBD2	TRBV7-2	few	14	TRBJ2-5	TGTGCCAGCAGCTTACAAGCGGGAGATGAGACCCAGTACTTC	CASSLQAGDETQYF
TRBD2	TRBV9	NA	18	TRBJ2-1	TGTGCCAGCAGCCCCTCCTCGGGACTAGCGGGAGTAGGAAGTGAGCAGTTCTTC	CASSPSSGLAGVGSEQFF
NA	TRBV10-1	NA	15	TRBJ2-1	TGCGCCAGCAGTGAGATGGGCCAGAGGGGAAATGAGCAGTTCTTC	CASSEMGQRGNEQFF
NA	TRBV5-4	once	15	TRBJ2-1	TGTGCCAGCAGCTTGAGGCAGGGGTCTTACAATGAGCAGTTCTTC	CASSLRQGSYNEQFF
NA	TRBV5-6	NA	14	TRBJ1-1	TGTGCCAGCAGCTTGTACGGCCGAAACACTGAAGCTTTCTTT	CASSLYGRNTEAFF
NA	TRBV6-1	NA	15	TRBJ2-4	TGTGCCAGCAGTGAAACAAGTTTAGCCAAAAACATTCAGTACTTC	CASSETSLAKNIQYF
NA	TRBV2	once	12	TRBJ1-2	TGTGCCAGCAGAGGTGACAGCTATGGCTACACCTTC	CASRGDSYGYTF
NA	TRBV30	NA	15	TRBJ1-1	TGTGCCTGGAGTCCCTGGGGGGGCTGGAACACTGAAGCTTTCTTT	CAWSPWGGWNTEAFF
NA	TRBV13	few	14	TRBJ2-2	TGTGCCAGCAGCTTAGGCCCCTACACCGGGGAGCTGTTTTTT	CASSLGPYTGELFF
TRBD2	TRBV5-5	NA	14	TRBJ2-7	TGTGCCAGCAGCGTAAAATGGGGGGGAAGCGAGCAGTACTTC	CASSVKWGGSEQYF
NA	TRBV5-8	NA	15	TRBJ2-7	TGTGCCAGCAGCTTGGCCGGGACACGGACCTACGAGCAGTACTTC	CASSLAGTRTYEQYF
NA	TRBV7-2	few	14	TRBJ1-1	TGTGCCAGCAGTTTAAGATTGGGGGACACTGAAGCTTTCTTT	CASSLRLGDTEAFF
TRBD1	TRBV7-9	NA	17	TRBJ1-4	TGTGCCAGCAGCTCCACCCCAGGGGGCTCAACTAATGAAAAACTGTTTTTT	CASSSTPGGSTNEKLFF
NA	TRBV6-5	NA	13	TRBJ1-5	TGTGCCAGCAGTTTGGACGGGTCTCGGCCCCAGCATTTT	CASSLDGSRPQHF
NA	TRBV18	once	15	TRBJ1-2	TGTGCCAGCTCACCCAGCAAGGACGGACGCTATGGCTACACCTTC	CASSPSKDGRYGYTF
NA	TRBV12-5	NA	14	TRBJ2-7	TGTGCTAGTGGTTTGGGTAATGGACCCAACGAGCAGTACTTC	CASGLGNGPNEQYF
TRBD1	TRBV3-1/TRBV3-2	NA	16	TRBJ2-3	TGTGCCAGCAGCCAACACGGGACAGGGTTGATAGATACGCAGTATTTT	CASSQHGTGLIDTQYF
NA	TRBV2	NA	14	TRBJ2-3	TGTGCCAGCAGTGAAGCGCTTTTAACAGATACGCAGTATTTT	CASSEALLTDTQYF
NA	TRBV9	NA	14	TRBJ2-2	TGTGCCAGCAGCGGGGACACCCCCACCGGGGAGCTGTTTTTT	CASSGDTPTGELFF
TRBD2	TRBV5-1	NA	15	TRBJ2-1	TGCGCCAGCAGCTTGACTAGCGGGAGAGTAAATGAGCAGTTCTTC	CASSLTSGRVNEQFF
TRBD1	TRBV6-5	NA	14	TRBJ1-2	TGTGCCAGCAGGGTATCAGGGGGTCTCTATGGCTACACCTTC	CASRVSGGLYGYTF
NA	TRBV5-1	NA	13	TRBJ1-5	TGCGCCAGCAGCTTGCTCGCAGATCAGCCCCAGCATTTT	CASSLLADQPQHF
NA	TRBV11-1	NA	14	TRBJ1-1	TGTGCCAGCAGCTCGGGACGGGCGAACACTGAAGCTTTCTTT	CASSSGRANTEAFF
NA	TRBV5-1	NA	16	TRBJ2-1	TGCGCCAGCAGCTTGTCCGGCGTAGGAGGCTACAATGAGCAGTTCTTC	CASSLSGVGGYNEQFF
NA	TRBV12-5	NA	12	TRBJ1-2	TGTGCTAGTGGTACCATACAAGGGGGCTACACCTTC	CASGTIQGGYTF
TRBD2	TRBV7-3	NA	14	TRBJ2-5	TGTGCCAGCAGCCTCTCAGCGGGGCAAGAGACCCAGTACTTC	CASSLSAGQETQYF
NA	TRBV18	few	16	TRBJ1-2	TGTGCCAGCTCACCACTGAAGGGTCCTGCTTTCTATGGCTACACCTTC	CASSPLKGPAFYGYTF
TRBD2	TRBV5-1	NA	15	TRBJ2-1	TGCGCCAGCAGCTTGGTCGAGGGAGGGTACGATGAGCAGTTCTTC	CASSLVEGGYDEQFF
NA	TRBV11-3	few	12	TRBJ1-4	TGTGCCAGCAGCTCCCAGGGAGAAAAACTGTTTTTT	CASSSQGEKLFF
TRBD1	TRBV7-8	NA	16	TRBJ2-3	TGTGCCAGCAGCTCCCCCGGACAGGGTGGGGGGGATACGCAGTATTTT	CASSSPGQGGGDTQYF
NA	TRBV7-2	NA	15	TRBJ2-7	TGTGCCAGCAGCTTATTGGGAGGAACCTCCTACGAGCAGTACTTC	CASSLLGGTSYEQYF
NA	TRBV5-6	NA	16	TRBJ1-3	TGTGCCAGCAGCCCGGGTTTTCCAGGCTCTGGAAACACCATATATTTT	CASSPGFPGSGNTIYF
NA	TRBV7-2	NA	13	TRBJ2-3	TGTGCCAGCAGCTTAGAACTCCAAGATACGCAGTATTTT	CASSLELQDTQYF
TRBD1	TRBV12-5	NA	16	TRBJ2-2	TGTGCTAGTGATGCGGGGGACAGGGCTAACACCGGGGAGCTGTTTTTT	CASDAGDRANTGELFF
TRBD1	TRBV20-1	NA	11	TRBJ1-1	TGCAGTGCTCCACAGGGGCTTGAAGCTTTCTTT	CSAPQGLEAFF
NA	TRBV6-5	NA	12	TRBJ1-1	TGTGCCAGCAGTTATACCTACACTGAAGCTTTCTTT	CASSYTYTEAFF
TRBD1	TRBV9	NA	15	TRBJ2-1	TGTGCCAGCAGCACCCGGGACAGGGCTTACAATGAGCAGTTCTTC	CASSTRDRAYNEQFF
NA	TRBV4-1	NA	18	TRBJ1-2	TGCGCCAGCAGCCAAGTACCGGACACAGGTGCCCTTAACTATGGCTACACCTTC	CASSQVPDTGALNYGYTF
NA	TRBV29-1	NA	11	TRBJ1-3	TGCAGCGCAGGAACGGAAAACACCATATATTTT	CSAGTENTIYF
NA	TRBV5-6	NA	17	TRBJ1-2	TGTGCCAGCAACCGCCTTGACGGACGCTTAGCTAACTATGGCTACACCTTC	CASNRLDGRLANYGYTF
NA	TRBV7-2	NA	13	TRBJ1-2	TGTGCCAGCAGTCCCGGGACAACGAGGGGCTACACCTTC	CASSPGTTRGYTF
NA	TRBV7-2	NA	19	TRBJ1-5	TGTGCCAGCAGCTTAGAGGCGGGTTTCGGCCTATATAGCAATCAGCCCCAGCATTTT	CASSLEAGFGLYSNQPQHF
TRBD1	TRBV10-1	NA	12	TRBJ1-6	TGCGCCAGCGGGACAGGGGATTCACCCCTCCACTTT	CASGTGDSPLHF
NA	TRBV12-5	NA	12	TRBJ1-2	TGTGCTAGTGGACCCGACAGGAATCGCTACACCTTC	CASGPDRNRYTF
NA	TRBV11-2	NA	14	TRBJ1-6	TGTGCCAGCAGCTTAAACGATCTGGAATCACCCCTCCACTTT	CASSLNDLESPLHF